A selection of T cell receptor beta chains follows, all from one sample in a study of cytomegalovirus exposure and HLA in healthy donors. Assay: immunoSEQ multiplex PCR; the TCRdb copy retains only in-frame clones and omits some. The repertoire holds some 98,000 clones, with roughly 87% as singletons. What was sequenced was PBMCs. The receptors here all came from a man aged 18 to 30 in good health and CMV-seropositive. Both conserved end residues are part of each CDR3. The order of the fields is J gene, V gene, CDR3 protein.

>TRBJ1-1|TRBV4-3
CASSQDRGFEAFF
>TRBJ1-5|TRBV27
CASGRNNQPQHF
>TRBJ1-2|TRBV12-5
CASRNPDRDYGYTF
>TRBJ2-2|TRBV7-2
CASSFTSIAGYTGELFF
>TRBJ2-3|TRBV27
CASSFLGQISTDTQYF
>TRBJ2-7|TRBV28
CASTPGTGGRSYEQYF
>TRBJ2-7|TRBV11-2
CASSSRFYEQYF
>TRBJ1-2|TRBV2
CARREDETYGYTF
>TRBJ2-7|TRBV7-2
CASSLFPQREVYEQYF
>TRBJ1-1|TRBV5-1
CASSFRDRDTEAFF
>TRBJ2-1|TRBV27
CASSLSASVYNEQFF
>TRBJ2-3|TRBV10-3
CATQLGRGVGDTQYF
>TRBJ2-2|TRBV29-1
CSVESSPTGQTGELFF
>TRBJ1-1|TRBV5-4
CASSVDRSNTEAFF
>TRBJ1-4|TRBV19
CASTLTRGNKLFF
>TRBJ2-5|TRBV7-8
CASSFQGGGGLGETQYF
>TRBJ2-7|TRBV19
CASSMREGYEQYF
>TRBJ2-3|TRBV15
CATSRDPSGTASTDTQYF
>TRBJ1-1|TRBV5-1
CASSLASSDSEAFF
>TRBJ2-6|TRBV2
CASSESTGANVLTF
>TRBJ2-7|TRBV7-9
CASSPGQFDYEQYF
>TRBJ2-3|TRBV4-2
CASSQVGLAGPDTQYF
>TRBJ2-7|TRBV7-6
CASSLGLRDSNYEQYF
>TRBJ2-7|TRBV5-1
CASSLVSGNYEQYF
>TRBJ1-1|TRBV4-1
CASSLGQGEAFF
>TRBJ1-1|TRBV11-3
CASSFLGQGENTEAFF
>TRBJ1-1|TRBV27
CASSLDTNTEAFF
>TRBJ2-2|TRBV18
CASSPRQWTGELFF
>TRBJ1-2|TRBV7-3
CASSPTGGNYGYTF
>TRBJ2-5|TRBV5-5
CASSLLSSVQQETQYF
>TRBJ2-7|TRBV6-5
CASSHQGLPYEQYF
>TRBJ2-5|TRBV25-1
CASSGSRGGSPETQYF
>TRBJ2-3|TRBV7-3
CASSFSGNTQYF
>TRBJ2-3|TRBV21-1
CASSSRKILAGERTDTQYF
>TRBJ2-5|TRBV7-2
CASSLVAGGGETQYF
>TRBJ2-7|TRBV15
CATSRGLAGGQTSSYEQYF
>TRBJ1-1|TRBV19
CASKEGTYEAFF
>TRBJ1-2|TRBV19
CASSMTTGVLGYTF